This TCR beta chain originates from a study of T cell responses to AZD1222 COVID-19 vaccine. This table comes from immunoSEQ multiplex PCR, and its TCRdb copy is limited to in-frame clones, with some not included. The table lists about 67,000 clones, about four fifths of them singletons. Germline CDR1 and CDR2: LNHDA and SQIVND (reference sequence). V lost 10 bases and J lost 2; bases outside the gene matches: 5. This CDR3 spans 14 amino acids. Overall study results and limits: The study found Spike-specific TCR breadth and depth rose after two AZD1222 doses. Spike regions recognized by vaccine-associated CD4 TCRs spanned the protein, led by 160-218 and 743-854. Baseline serology detected seropositivity in only six AZD1222 recipients. The donor group comprised mostly white British people and more females; the analysis possibly underestimated clonal diversity.

Turning to this clone: Its antigen remains unidentified.

The specimen comprised peripheral blood, sampled 28 days after the second AZD1222 dose. The V gene is TRBV19, the J gene TRBJ1-3, with 10 nucleotides matching TRBD1. This receptor was obtained from an adult who received the AZD1222 COVID-19 vaccine. In DNA form, the CDR3 reads TGTGCCACCCGACAGGGGGCAACTGGAAACACCATATATTTT. This encodes CATRQGATGNTIYF.